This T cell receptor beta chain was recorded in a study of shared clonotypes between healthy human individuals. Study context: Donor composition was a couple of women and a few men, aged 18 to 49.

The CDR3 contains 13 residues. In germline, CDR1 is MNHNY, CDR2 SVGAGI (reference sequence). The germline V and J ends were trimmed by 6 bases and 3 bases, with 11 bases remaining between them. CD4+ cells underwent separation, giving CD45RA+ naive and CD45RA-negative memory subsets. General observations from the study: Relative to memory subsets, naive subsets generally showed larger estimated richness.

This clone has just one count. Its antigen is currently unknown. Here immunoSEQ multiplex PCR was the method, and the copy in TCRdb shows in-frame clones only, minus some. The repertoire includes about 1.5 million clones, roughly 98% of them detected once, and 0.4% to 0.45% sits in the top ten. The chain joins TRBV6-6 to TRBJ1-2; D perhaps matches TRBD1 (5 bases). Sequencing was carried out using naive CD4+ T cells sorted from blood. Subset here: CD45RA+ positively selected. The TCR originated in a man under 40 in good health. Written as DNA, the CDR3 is TGTGCCAGCAGGCCCCCCAGGGACTATGGCTACACCTTC. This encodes CASRPPRDYGYTF.